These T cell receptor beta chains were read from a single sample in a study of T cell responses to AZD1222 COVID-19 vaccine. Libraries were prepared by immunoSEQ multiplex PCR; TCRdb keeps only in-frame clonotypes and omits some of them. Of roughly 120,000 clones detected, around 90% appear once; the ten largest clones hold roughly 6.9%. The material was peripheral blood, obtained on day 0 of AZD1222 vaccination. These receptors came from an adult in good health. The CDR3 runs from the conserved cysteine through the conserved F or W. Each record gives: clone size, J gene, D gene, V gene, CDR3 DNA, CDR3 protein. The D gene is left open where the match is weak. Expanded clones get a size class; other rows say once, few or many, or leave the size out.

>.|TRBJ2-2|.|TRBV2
TGTGCCAGCAGTGATCGGCGTACCATGGGTATCGGGGAGCTGTTTTTT
CASSDRRTMGIGELFF
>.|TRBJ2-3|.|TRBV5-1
TGCGCCAGCAGCTTGACCAACACAGATACGCAGTATTTT
CASSLTNTDTQYF
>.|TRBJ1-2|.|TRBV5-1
TGCGCCAGCAGCTTTTTGGAGGAGGGCCACAACTATGGCTACACCTTC
CASSFLEEGHNYGYTF
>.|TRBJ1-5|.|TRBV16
TGTGCCAGCAGCCAGGGGGGGGCACGCACCAATCAGCCCCAGCATTTT
CASSQGGARTNQPQHF
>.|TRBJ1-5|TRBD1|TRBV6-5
TGTGCCAGCAGTTATATGACAGGGGTAAATCAGCCCCAGCATTTT
CASSYMTGVNQPQHF
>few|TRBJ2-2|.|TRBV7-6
TGTGCCAGCAGCTTAGGAGCGGGCGGAGCTGCCACCGGGGAGCTGTTTTTT
CASSLGAGGAATGELFF
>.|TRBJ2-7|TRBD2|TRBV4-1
TGCGCCAGCAGCAAAAGGGCCGGGACTAGCGGAGAGCAGTACTTC
CASSKRAGTSGEQYF
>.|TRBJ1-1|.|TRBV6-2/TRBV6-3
TGTGCCAGCAGTTACCTATTCAACACTGAAGCTTTCTTT
CASSYLFNTEAFF
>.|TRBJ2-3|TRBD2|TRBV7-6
TGTGCCAGCGGGATAGCGGGAGTGGATACGCAGTATTTT
CASGIAGVDTQYF
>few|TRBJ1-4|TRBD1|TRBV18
TGTGCCAGCTCACCGAGGGGGCCGGGTTCAGATGAAAAACTGTTTTTT
CASSPRGPGSDEKLFF
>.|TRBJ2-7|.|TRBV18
TGTGCCAGCTCCCCCGGGAGCGGCGGGGAGCAGTACTTC
CASSPGSGGEQYF
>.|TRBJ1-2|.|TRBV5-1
TGCGCCAGCAGCTTGAATTCTGACTATGGCTACACCTTC
CASSLNSDYGYTF
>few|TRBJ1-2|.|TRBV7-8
TGTGCCAGCAGCTTAACTTACAACTATGGCTACACCTTC
CASSLTYNYGYTF
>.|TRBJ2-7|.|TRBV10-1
TGCGCCAGCAGTGAGGCCGGGACTTTAGGCTACGAGCAGTACTTC
CASSEAGTLGYEQYF
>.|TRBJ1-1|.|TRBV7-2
TGTGCCAGCAGCTTAGACGCGGGGCAAGGCCAAGCTTTCTTT
CASSLDAGQGQAFF
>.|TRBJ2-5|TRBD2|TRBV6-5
TGTGCCAGCAGAAGGGACTACAATCAAGAGACCCAGTACTTC
CASRRDYNQETQYF
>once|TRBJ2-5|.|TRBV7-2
TGTGCCAGCAGCTTAGCGGAGTACCAAGAGACCCAGTACTTC
CASSLAEYQETQYF
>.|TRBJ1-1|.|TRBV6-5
TGTGCCAGTGGAGAGCAGGGACCATTGAACACTGAAGCTTTCTTT
CASGEQGPLNTEAFF
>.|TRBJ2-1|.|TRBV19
TGTGCCAGTAGTATACAGACGGGATACTATTACAATGAGCAGTTCTTC
CASSIQTGYYYNEQFF
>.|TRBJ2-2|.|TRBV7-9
TGTGCCAGCAGACCGACAGCAAACACCGGGGAGCTGTTTTTT
CASRPTANTGELFF
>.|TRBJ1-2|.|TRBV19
TGTGCCAGTAGTGCCTCCGGGACCGGCAACTATGGCTACACCTTC
CASSASGTGNYGYTF
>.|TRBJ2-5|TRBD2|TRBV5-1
TGCGCCAGCAGCTTGGCTACTAGCGGGGAGACCCAGTACTTC
CASSLATSGETQYF
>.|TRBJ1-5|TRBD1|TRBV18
TGTGCCAGCTCACCCGACAGGGGAAAAGGACGACCCCAGCATTTT
CASSPDRGKGRPQHF
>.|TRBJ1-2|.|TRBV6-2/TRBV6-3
TGTGCCAGCACCCCGAGAGGGCCGCCAAACTATGGCTACACCTTC
CASTPRGPPNYGYTF
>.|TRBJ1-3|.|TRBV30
TGTGCCTGGAGTGTGGGCAGTTCTGGAAACACCATATATTTT
CAWSVGSSGNTIYF
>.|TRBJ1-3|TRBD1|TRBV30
TGTGCCCGGGGACAGGTCTCTGGAAACACCATATATTTT
CARGQVSGNTIYF
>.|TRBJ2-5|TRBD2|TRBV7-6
TGTGCCAGCAGCTCAATACTAGCGGGAGCTCAAGAGACCCAGTACTTC
CASSSILAGAQETQYF
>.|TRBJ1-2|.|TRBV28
TGTGCCAGCAGCCCTAATAACTATGGCTACACCTTC
CASSPNNYGYTF
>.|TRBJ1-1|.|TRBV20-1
TGCAGTGTAGGAGCGGGCAGGGAGGCTTTCTTT
CSVGAGREAFF
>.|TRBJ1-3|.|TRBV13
TGTGCCAGCAGCCTCCGAGGGTTCTCGTCCTCTGGAAACACCATATATTTT
CASSLRGFSSSGNTIYF
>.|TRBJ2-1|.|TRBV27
TGTGCCAGCACCCCATTTGGGGGAGATATCAATGAGCAGTTCTTC
CASTPFGGDINEQFF
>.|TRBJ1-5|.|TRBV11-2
TGTGCCAGCAGCCTCGGTTGGGGGCATCAGCCCCAGCATTTT
CASSLGWGHQPQHF
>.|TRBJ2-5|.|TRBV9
TGTGCCAGCAGCGTAGCCCCGACGGTCCAAGAGACCCAGTACTTC
CASSVAPTVQETQYF
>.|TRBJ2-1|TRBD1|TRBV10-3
TGTGCCATCAAGGGGGCGAATGAGCAGTTCTTC
CAIKGANEQFF
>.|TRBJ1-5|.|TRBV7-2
TGTGCCAGCAGCTCTCAGGGAGCCAATCAGCCCCAGCATTTT
CASSSQGANQPQHF
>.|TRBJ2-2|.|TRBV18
TGTGCCAGCTCCCGGCGGGGGAACACCGGGGAGCTGTTTTTT
CASSRRGNTGELFF
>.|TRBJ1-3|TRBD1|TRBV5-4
TGTGCCAGCAGTACAAGACAGGGCTCTGGAAACACCATATATTTT
CASSTRQGSGNTIYF
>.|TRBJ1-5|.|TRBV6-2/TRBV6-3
TGTGCCAGCAGTTCCAGGGCGCCTAGCAATCAGCCCCAGCATTTT
CASSSRAPSNQPQHF